This TCR beta chain derives from a study of cytomegalovirus exposure and HLA in healthy donors. V lost 7 bases and J lost 0, with 16 bases in between. Germline V gene data show CDR1 as MNHEY and CDR2 as SMNVEV (reference sequence). This CDR3 is 15 amino acids long. Study-wide points: The study recorded 150 to 200 TCR beta chains that were cytomegalovirus-associated. A few of the chains that were CMV-associated were confirmed in vitro to be specific for CMV antigens. It was likely that a cluster of highly shared sequence variants was a sequencing artifact.

This clone came up a few times. Its antigen is undetermined. At sampling all donors were nominally healthy, likely with unrecorded immune exposures. The PCR made use of 60 Vbeta and 13 Jbeta primers. TCRdb's table, derived via immunoSEQ multiplex PCR, lists solely in-frame clones and lacks some. The sample lists about 150,000 clones, 65% to 70% occurring once. This TCR was sampled from a man under 40 in good health and CMV-seropositive. Specimen: PBMCs. The chain uses TRBV27 and TRBJ2-7, with a tentative D call TRBD2 (6 bases). The CDR3 spells CASNWGVKGSYEQYF. As DNA, the CDR3 is TGTGCCAGCAATTGGGGGGTAAAGGGCTCCTACGAGCAGTACTTC.